The 8 T cell receptor beta chains listed next were all sequenced from one sample in a study of T cell clones after liver transplantation. TCRdb's copy holds only in-frame clones and misses some; the assay was immunoSEQ multiplex PCR. This sample yields tens of thousands of clones, of which around four fifths are seen a single time; approximately 0.45% belongs to the top ten. The material was CD4+ T cells from blood, obtained roughly 3.5 years after liver transplant. The receptor set was obtained from a human patient who received a liver transplant. A share of the T cells may be of graft donor origin.

The rearrangement joins TRBV10-3 to TRBJ1-1; 7 nucleotides align to TRBD1. The CDR3 sequence is 14 residues long. Losses at the gene ends were 4 bases for V and 3 bases for J; bases not matched to a gene: 5. Germline CDR1 is ENHRY and CDR2 is SYGVKD. The CDR3 DNA sequence: TGTGCCATCAGTGGTAGGGGGCTGGACACTGAAGCTTTCTTT. Protein sequence: CAISGRGLDTEAFF.

This clone was observed a few times. This chain connects TRBV7-9 to TRBJ2-1; TRBD2 aligns across 9 bases. CDR1 and CDR2 (germline): SEHNR, FQNEAQ (reference sequence). J gave up 5 bases and V 2 bases, and 4 bases lay outside the gene matches. This CDR3 contains 15 residues. CDR3 bases: TGTGCCAGCAGCTTAAGCTCTAGCGGGAACAATGAGCAGTTCTTC. It encodes CASSLSSSGNNEQFF.

This clone has only one observation. The CDR3 sequence is CASSQRDGFYGYTF. CDR3 nucleotides: TGTGCCAGCAGCCAGAGGGACGGGTTCTATGGCTACACCTTC. The rearrangement uses TRBV14 and TRBJ1-2, with D perhaps matching TRBD1 (5 bases). CDR1 and CDR2 (germline): SGHDN, FVKESK. This CDR3 is 14 amino acids long. Trimming shortened V by 3 bases and J by 4 bases, and 12 bases separated the two germline ends.

V gene TRBV5-1 combines with J gene TRBJ2-7; 10 bases map to TRBD1. This CDR3 region has 17 residues. The ends lost 2 bases at V and 6 bases at J; junction bases unmatched: 14. Looked up from germline, CDR1 is SGHRS and CDR2 is YFSETQ. The CDR3 is CASSLSDFQGQGIEQYF. The CDR3 region has the DNA TGCGCCAGCAGCTTATCGGATTTTCAGGGACAGGGGATCGAGCAGTACTTC.

This chain links TRBV6-1 with TRBJ1-2; weak D call: TRBD1 (5 bases). Trimming shortened V by 11 bases and J by 2 bases, and 15 bases separated the two germline ends. The CDR3 extends over 13 amino acids. Germline V lookup: CDR1 MNHNS, CDR2 SASEGT. In DNA, the CDR3 is TGTGCCGGTCGGGGGGGACTAAACTATGGCTACACCTTC. It specifies CAGRGGLNYGYTF.

The rearrangement joins TRBV21-1 to TRBJ1-1. TRBV21-1 is a pseudogene segment. The CDR3 runs 14 residues. The CDR3 spells CASTPRGPAFEAFF. The CDR3 DNA follows: TGTGCCAGCACCCCCAGAGGCCCAGCCTTCGAAGCTTTCTTT.

J is TRBJ2-7 and V is TRBV18; D might be TRBD2 (6 bases). V was shortened by 4 bases and J by 2 bases, with 12 bases between the two germline ends. This CDR3 region has 14 residues. CDR1 is KGHSH, CDR2 LQKENI, per germline. For the CDR3, the DNA is TGTGCCAGCTCACGCGGGACGGGTACCTACGAGCAGTACTTC. Its translation: CASSRGTGTYEQYF. Together with reference TRBV18 and TRBJ2-7, the CDR3 gives the full variable domain: NAGVMQNPRHLVRRRGQEARLRCSPMKGHSHVYWYRQLPEEGLKFMVYLQKENIIDESGMPKERFSAEFPKEGPSILRIQQVVRGDSAAYFCASSRGTGTYEQYFGPGTRLTVT.

CDR3 DNA sequence: TGTGCCAGCAGCCCCACATCGGACGGGTCCTACGAGCAGTACTTC. This translates into CASSPTSDGSYEQYF. This chain joins TRBV7-3 and TRBJ2-7; D is ambiguous. CDR3 length: 15 residues. CDR1 SGHTA and CDR2 FQGTGA come from the germline V gene. The germline V and J ends were trimmed by 5 bases and 1 base, with 15 bases remaining between them. Complete variable domain (other parts from reference TRBV7-3 and TRBJ2-7): GAGVSQTPSNKVTEKGKYVELRCDPISGHTALYWYRQSLGQGPEFLIYFQGTGAADDSGLPNDRFFAVRPEGSVSTLKIQRTERGDSAVYLCASSPTSDGSYEQYFGPGTRLTVT.